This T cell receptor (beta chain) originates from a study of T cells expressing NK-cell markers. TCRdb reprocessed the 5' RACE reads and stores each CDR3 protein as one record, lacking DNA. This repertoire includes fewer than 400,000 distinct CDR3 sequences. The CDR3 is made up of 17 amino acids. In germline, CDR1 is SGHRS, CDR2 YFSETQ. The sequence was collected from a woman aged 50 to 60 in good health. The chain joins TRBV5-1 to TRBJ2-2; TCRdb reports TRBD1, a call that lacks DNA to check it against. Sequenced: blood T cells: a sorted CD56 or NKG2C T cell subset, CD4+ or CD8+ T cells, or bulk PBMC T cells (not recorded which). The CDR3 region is CASSQGFGQLNTGELFF. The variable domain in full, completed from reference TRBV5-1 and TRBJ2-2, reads KAGVTQTPRYLIKTRGQQVTLSCSPISGHRSVSWYQQTPGQGLQFLFEYFSETQRNKGNFPGRFSGRQFSNSRSEMNVSTLELGDSALYLCASSQGFGQLNTGELFFGEGSRLTVL.